The 17 T cell receptor beta chains listed next were all sequenced from one sample in a study of blood T cell repertoires in COVID-19. The method was immunoSEQ multiplex PCR; TCRdb's version includes in-frame clones alone and lacks a portion of them. The table includes roughly 500,000 clones, nearly 90% detected once. The sample consisted of peripheral blood. The receptor set was obtained from a man aged 18-30 years with COVID-19, enrolled during active disease.

The chain uses TRBV10-3 and TRBJ2-2; 7 nucleotides line up with TRBD1. Trimming at V came to 5 bases and at J to 3 bases, leaving 6 bases not matched to a gene. The CDR3 sequence is 15 residues long. Germline-derived CDR1 and CDR2 are ENHRY and SYGVKD. This chain's CDR3 is CAISKQGRDTGELFF. CDR3 nucleotides: TGTGCCATCAGTAAACAGGGGCGTGACACCGGGGAGCTGTTTTTT.

The chain combines TRBV6-5 with TRBJ2-5; D possibly corresponds to TRBD1 (6 bases). V lost 6 bases, J lost 4 bases, and 15 bases lay in between. Germline V gene lookup returns CDR1 MNHEY and CDR2 SVGAGI. The CDR3 extends over 14 amino acids. In nucleotides, the CDR3 is TGTGCCAGCAGGCCTACAGGGCGCGGAGAGACCCAGTACTTC. Translated: CASRPTGRGETQYF.

The V call is TRBV27, the J call TRBJ2-1; TRBD2 might be the D (5 bases). V was cut by 5 bases and J by 6 bases, with 17 bases left in between. The CDR3 loop spans 15 amino acids. Germline CDR1 MNHEY, CDR2 SMNVEV (reference sequence). Written as DNA, the CDR3 is TGTGCCAGCAGTCAGTTGCGGGCCTGGGGCAATGAGCAGTTCTTC. As protein: CASSQLRAWGNEQFF.

The chain joins TRBV19 to TRBJ1-2, with a possible D match to TRBD1 (6 bases). The ends were cut back, 5 bases at V and 9 bases at J, with 13 bases in the middle. The germline V gene encodes CDR1 LNHDA and CDR2 SQIVND (reference sequence). The CDR3 totals 12 residues. This CDR3 is CASSEDRRSYTF. DNA for the CDR3: TGTGCCAGTAGTGAAGACAGGCGCAGCTACACCTTC.

This chain's CDR3 is CASRPTPVYQETQYF. The CDR3 DNA is TGTGCCAGCAGACCCACTCCGGTGTACCAAGAGACCCAGTACTTC. This chain uses TRBV2 with TRBJ2-5; D unclear. V gave up 6 bases and J gave up 0 bases, with 14 bases separating them. The CDR3 is made up of 15 amino acids. The germline CDR1 and CDR2 sequences are SNHLY and FYNNEI.

This chain uses TRBV9 with TRBJ1-6, with 7 bases identical to TRBD1. Germline V gene lookup returns CDR1 SGDLS and CDR2 YYNGEE. The CDR3 contains 15 residues. J lost 7 bases, V lost 4 bases, and 8 bases had no gene match. In DNA, the CDR3 is TGTGCCAGCAGCTCGAGGACAGGAGGCAATTCACCCCTCCACTTT. It specifies CASSSRTGGNSPLHF.

As for this clone: Other nucleotide sequences from this sample produce the same CDR3. The rearrangement joins TRBV6-5 to TRBJ1-2; 8 bases align to TRBD1. The germline V gene has CDR1 MNHEY and CDR2 SVGAGI. This CDR3 has 13 residues. The V and J ends lost 4 bases and 7 bases, in that order; junction bases with no gene match: 5. This chain's CDR3 is CASSFGQGGGYTF. CDR3 DNA sequence: TGTGCCAGCAGTTTTGGACAGGGAGGTGGCTACACCTTC.

The chain recombines TRBV24-1 with TRBJ2-1, with 11 bases aligning to TRBD2. From germline, CDR1 is KGHDR and CDR2 SFDVKD. The CDR3 runs to 16 residues. V dropped 4 bases and J dropped 3; count of bases not matched to a gene: 4. The CDR3, as DNA: TGTGCCACCAGTGACTCGGGACTAGCGGACTACAATGAGCAGTTCTTC. It translates to CATSDSGLADYNEQFF.

The rearrangement uses TRBV7-2 and TRBJ2-1; 7 nucleotides line up with TRBD1. CDR1 is SGHTA, CDR2 FQGNSA, per germline. The length of the CDR3 is 13 residues. The V segment lost 4 bases and the J segment 5 bases; nucleotides outside the gene matches: 2. The CDR3 DNA reads as TGTGCCAGCAGCTACGACAGGGACAATGAGCAGTTCTTC. It encodes CASSYDRDNEQFF. Using reference TRBV7-2 and TRBJ2-1 for the parts outside the CDR3, the full variable domain is GAGVSQSPSNKVTEKGKDVELRCDPISGHTALYWYRQSLGQGLEFLIYFQGNSAPDKSGLPSDRFSAERTGGSVSTLTIQRTQQEDSAVYLCASSYDRDNEQFFGPGTRLTVL.

V usage is TRBV10-1 and J usage is TRBJ2-3; tentative D call: TRBD1 (6 bases). This CDR3 is built from 13 residues. Germline V CDR1 and CDR2: WNHNN, SYGVQD (reference sequence). V dropped 5 bases and J dropped 2 bases, with 8 bases sitting between them. Here the CDR3 DNA reads TGCGCCAGCAGTTTGGGGGCCACAGATACGCAGTATTTT. It codes for CASSLGATDTQYF.

The chain employs TRBV13 and TRBJ2-1, with 7 bases matching TRBD2. The J segment lost 8 bases and the V segment lost 4 bases, leaving 8 bases of the junction unmatched. Germline V lookup: CDR1 PRHDT, CDR2 FYEKMQ (reference sequence). The CDR3 is made up of 14 amino acids. CDR3 in DNA: TGTGCCAGCAGCTCTGGACTAGTCGCCGATGAGCAGTTCTTC. It specifies CASSSGLVADEQFF.

To note about this clone: Mismatch with germline at one junction end may stem from a read error. J is TRBJ1-1 and V is TRBV7-9; D is ambiguous. CDR1 SEHNR and CDR2 FQNEAQ come from the germline V gene (reference sequence). The CDR3 extends over 11 amino acids. The CDR3 sequence is CASGWNSEAFF. In nucleotides, the CDR3 is TGTGCCAGTGGATGGAACAGTGAAGCTTTCTTT.

The V and J genes are TRBV27 and TRBJ2-3; D is perhaps TRBD2 (6 bases). Germline-derived CDR1 and CDR2 are MNHEY and SMNVEV (reference sequence). V was cut by 2 bases and J by 2 bases, with 11 bases left in between. The CDR3 consists of 15 residues. DNA of the CDR3: TGTGCCAGCAGTTTAGGGCTAGCGTTCACAGATACGCAGTATTTT. Residues: CASSLGLAFTDTQYF.

The V gene is TRBV28, the J gene TRBJ1-1, with 8 nucleotides matching TRBD1. Germline V gene lookup returns CDR1 MDHEN and CDR2 SYDVKM. The length of the CDR3 is 15 residues. J was trimmed by 2 bases and V by 4 bases; bases with no gene match: 6. CDR3: CASSSSQGANTEAFF. The CDR3 DNA sequence: TGTGCCAGCAGTTCTAGCCAGGGGGCAAACACTGAAGCTTTCTTT.

The chain recombines TRBV5-1 with TRBJ2-1, with 12 positions matching TRBD2. V dropped 2 bases and J dropped 5; count of bases not matched to a gene: 2. CDR3 length equals 15 residues. Germline V gives CDR1 SGHRS, CDR2 YFSETQ. CDR3 sequence: CASSLTSGGHNEQFF. The CDR3 DNA is TGCGCCAGCAGCTTAACTAGCGGGGGGCACAATGAGCAGTTCTTC.

The rearrangement uses TRBV6-5 and TRBJ1-2; no definite D call. CDR1 MNHEY and CDR2 SVGAGI come from the germline V gene. Trimming left V 0 bases short and J 5 bases short, with 16 bases between. The CDR3 has 16 residues. DNA of the CDR3: TGTGCCAGCAGTTACTCGAAGCGAGTAGCGGGGTATGGCTACACCTTC. Protein product: CASSYSKRVAGYGYTF.

To note about this clone: Other DNA sequences in this specimen translate into the identical CDR3. The chain combines TRBV4-1 with TRBJ2-7, with 12 bases identical to TRBD2. Trimming took 1 base from V and 3 from J; bases not matched to a gene: 1. Germline-derived CDR1 and CDR2 are MGHRA and YSYEKL. The CDR3 covers 15 residues. As DNA, the CDR3 is TGCGCCAGCAGCCAAGGACTAGCGGGGGTCTACGAGCAGTACTTC. Protein: CASSQGLAGVYEQYF.